This T cell receptor beta chain appears in the sequencing data of a study of neurological immune-mediated disorders. Per germline, CDR1 SGHVS and CDR2 FNYEAQ. With V trimmed by 5 bases and J by 0 bases, 4 bases remained unmatched. The CDR3 is made up of 15 amino acids. TCRdb analysed the 5' RACE reads with MiXCR anew, one entry per CDR3 protein. Here the sample spans 31,000 or so distinct CDR3 sequences, about 1.4% being singletons. This clonotype has ten or more counts. The unsorted libraries were made from 2 million PBMCs kept at -80 C. Sequenced input: PBMCs. The chain has TRBV7-6 and TRBJ2-3, with 8 nucleotides matching TRBD2. The sequence was obtained from a woman between 25 and 40 years old with multiple sclerosis. This CDR3 reads CASSPSGSSTDTQYF. The CDR3 bases are TGTGCCAGCAGCCCCAGCGGGAGTAGCACAGATACGCAGTATTTT.